This T cell receptor (beta chain) emerged from a study of blood T cell repertoires in COVID-19. Study details: Nucleic acid was either cDNA or gDNA, and it came from T cells, B-cell-depleted T cells, or PBMCs.

Source study methods: Nucleated cell number was recorded as an estimate derived from reference gene primer amplification. Profiling relied on immunoSEQ multiplex PCR, and the TCRdb table lists in-frame clones only, not all of them. V, J and clone size reflect that table, while D and trimming were determined from the DNA. The sample has about 83,000 clones, roughly 82% seen once; the top ten hold approximately 19%. The TCR sequence derives from a woman aged 80 or older with active or convalescent COVID-19. Sequencing input: peripheral blood.

In DNA, the CDR3 is TGTGCCAGCAGCTTTCTTGGGGCCGAGCAGTACTTC. It is translated as CASSFLGAEQYF. The genes are TRBV7-2 and TRBJ2-7; D is perhaps TRBD1 (5 bases). V lost 3 bases to trimming and J lost 6 bases, with 9 bases between them. CDR1 is SGHTA, CDR2 FQGNSA, per germline. There are 12 residues in the CDR3.